Presented here are 15 T cell receptor beta chains from one specimen sequenced in a study of blood T cells in healthy people across ages. Alongside a J-beta primer mix, a sample-barcoded 5' primer served in a second PCR lasting roughly 6 to 11 cycles. MiXCR, run by TCRdb on the 5' RACE reads, gives a single entry per CDR3 protein. The sample has more than 700,000 distinct CDR3 sequences, about 53% seen once. Specimen: blood. The receptors come from an elderly man in good health.

The genes are TRBV29-1 and TRBJ2-7; 8 nucleotides agree with TRBD1. This CDR3 is built from 12 residues. CDR1 is SQVTM, CDR2 ANQGSEA, per germline. The CDR3 loop is CSGQGHSYEQYF. The DNA for the CDR3 is TGCAGTGGACAGGGACACTCCTACGAGCAGTACTTC.

The sample holds one count of this clonotype. An end of the junction differs from the germline gene, which may be a read error. This chain links TRBV4-2 with TRBJ1-5, with D uncertain. CDR1 and CDR2 from the germline V gene are LGHNA and YNFKEQ. CDR3 length equals 15 residues. CDR3 region: CASSQDRGSNRPQHF. As DNA, the CDR3 is TGTGCCAGCAGCCAAGATCGAGGTAGCAATCGGCCCCAGCATTTT.

This clonotype appeared a few times. The V call is TRBV12-3 or TRBV12-4, the J call TRBJ2-3, with 12 positions matching TRBD2. CDR3 length: 17 residues. J was trimmed by 0 bases and V by 5 bases; bases with no gene match: 6. The CDR3 spells CASSLGLAGTSTDTQYF. The CDR3, as DNA: TGTGCCAGCAGTCTCGGACTAGCGGGAACTAGCACAGATACGCAGTATTTT.

The J gene is TRBJ2-5, the V gene TRBV20-1, with D unresolved. V dropped 3 bases and J dropped 11 bases, with 16 bases sitting between them. This CDR3 is 12 amino acids long. The germline CDR1 and CDR2 sequences are DFQATT and SNEGSKA (reference sequence). The CDR3 DNA follows: TGCAGTGCTAGCAGGACCTCGGGTGAGCAGTACTTC. Translation gives CSASRTSGEQYF.

This clonotype was seen a handful of times. The chain recombines TRBV5-1 with TRBJ1-1, with D uncertain. Germline V gene data show CDR1 as SGHRS and CDR2 as YFSETQ. The CDR3 is 14 residues long. V dropped 4 bases and J dropped 5 bases, with 15 bases sitting between them. The CDR3 protein is CASSPGTGLTEAFF. CDR3 sequence (DNA): TGCGCCAGCAGCCCCGGTACCGGGCTAACTGAAGCTTTCTTT.

The chain recombines TRBV13 with TRBJ2-4; 9 bases are shared with TRBD2. The assigned J gene may be wrong: the sequence end matches TRBJ2-7 better. Germline CDR1 and CDR2: PRHDT and FYEKMQ (reference sequence). This CDR3 region has 21 residues. The CDR3 nucleotides read TGTGCCAGCAGCTTAGGCCTAGAGGGTAGCGGGCTAGCGGGATCTTCCTACGAGCAGTACTTC. Protein sequence: CASSLGLEGSGLAGSSYEQYF.

The CDR3: CASSLDVLEQFF. In DNA form, the CDR3 reads TGTGCCAGCAGCTTAGATGTCCTAGAGCAGTTCTTC. This sequence joins TRBV7-2 and TRBJ2-1; D gene ambiguous. Germline lookup yields CDR1 SGHTA and CDR2 FQGNSA. The V and J ends lost 1 base and 10 bases respectively, with 8 bases between them. The CDR3 sequence is 12 residues long.

This clonotype was found once. The V and J genes are TRBV2 and TRBJ2-7; D is ambiguous. Germline values: CDR1 SNHLY, CDR2 FYNNEI. The CDR3 sequence is 13 residues long. Trimming took 0 bases from V and 10 from J, leaving 13 bases between them. The CDR3 bases are TGTGCCAGCAGTGAAGCGGCCCTGGGCGAACAGTACTTC. Protein sequence: CASSEAALGEQYF.

The chain recombines TRBV28 with TRBJ1-2, with a weak D call TRBD1 (5 bases). The CDR3 is 12 amino acids. CDR1 and CDR2 (germline): MDHEN, SYDVKM. The V and J ends lost 8 bases and 6 bases respectively, with 13 bases between them. CDR3 in amino acids: CASGRGRHGYTF. DNA of the CDR3: TGTGCCAGCGGGAGGGGTCGGCATGGCTACACCTTC.

The chain recombines TRBV9 with TRBJ2-1; D is uncertain. Germline lookup yields CDR1 SGDLS and CDR2 YYNGEE. Trimming removed 0 bases at V and 10 bases at J, with 8 bases between. The CDR3 loop spans 12 amino acids. The CDR3: CASSVGASEQFF. CDR3 coding DNA: TGTGCCAGCAGCGTAGGGGCAAGCGAGCAGTTCTTC.

This chain joins TRBV9 and TRBJ2-2; tentative D call: TRBD1 (5 bases). CDR1 is SGDLS and CDR2 is YYNGEE in the germline V gene. Trimming pared 1 base from V and 7 bases from J, leaving 11 bases between. The CDR3 is 14 amino acids. CDR3 sequence reads: CASSVQGVVGELFF. The CDR3 nucleotides are TGTGCCAGCAGCGTACAAGGGGTAGTCGGGGAGCTGTTTTTT.

This clonotype was counted a few times. The chain recombines TRBV24-1 with TRBJ2-5; 9 bases are a match to TRBD1. The CDR3 has 13 residues. With 7 bases clipped from V and 5 bases from J, the junction kept 4 bases outside the gene matches. The germline gives CDR1 KGHDR, CDR2 SFDVKD. CDR3 bases: TGTGCCACCAGCTTCACAGGGGGCGAGACCCAGTACTTC. As protein: CATSFTGGETQYF.

In regard to this clonotype: At one end, the junction sequence differs from germline, possibly due to a read error. V usage is TRBV20-1 and J usage is TRBJ2-1; TRBD1 agrees at 10 bases. The CDR3 runs 14 residues. CDR1 is DFQATT, CDR2 SNEGSKA, per germline (reference sequence). The CDR3 DNA reads TGCAGTGCCGGGGTCGGGACAGGGGTTAATGAGCAGTTATTC. Its protein is CSAGVGTGVNEQLF.

The sample holds many counts of this clonotype. A much larger clone is a single base away; this may be a read error. The CDR3 reads CASRGISRGGYGYTF. The CDR3 coding sequence is TGTGCCAGCAGAGGGATCAGCAGGGGAGGCTATGGCTACACCTTC. The chain uses TRBV7-7 and TRBJ1-2; D may be TRBD1 (6 bases). CDR3 length equals 15 residues. Deletions cut 6 bases from V and 4 bases from J, with 18 bases between. Germline assignment: CDR1 SSHAT and CDR2 FNYEAQ (reference sequence).

The V call is TRBV12-3 or TRBV12-4, the J call TRBJ2-5; weak D call: TRBD2 (5 bases). This CDR3 is 13 amino acids long. V lost 6 bases, J lost 11 bases, and 19 bases lay in between. The CDR3 spells CASRSLGIGEQYF. The DNA for the CDR3 is TGTGCCAGCAGAAGTTTGGGTATTGGGGAGCAGTACTTC.